Given below is one TCR beta chain in context. Its antigen is as yet unknown. The sample belongs to a study of post-analysis software for immune sequencing data. Study findings and constraints: Same-batch preparations were strongly co-clustered by F measure. Five TRBV segments occurring more often in patients than controls included TRBV5-6, TRBV5-1 and TRBV20-1.

Germline CDR1 is SGHTA and CDR2 is FQGTGA. Trimming left V 1 base short and J 5 bases short, with 4 bases between. The CDR3 runs 12 residues. Presence of unique molecular identifiers characterized the TCR beta cDNA libraries. The authors obtained roughly 550,000 cDNA molecules from about 0.94 to 9.7 million T cells. TCRdb redid the calling of the PCR reads with MiXCR, one entry per CDR3 protein. The table shows 820,000 or so distinct CDR3 sequences, with approximately 50% occurring only once. The sample consisted of blood. This TCR derives from a girl under 18 with multiple sclerosis. The J gene is TRBJ2-3, the V gene TRBV7-3; D is uncertain. The CDR3 is CASSLNGDTQYF. For the CDR3, the DNA is TGTGCCAGCAGCTTAAACGGAGATACGCAGTATTTT.